This section outlines one T cell receptor beta chain sequence together with its context. The antigen is undetermined. The CDR3 extends over 16 amino acids. J gave up 1 base and V 7 bases, and 11 bases lay outside the gene matches. The source of the sample is a study of T cells after yellow fever vaccination. The overall study: SMART-Seq v4 Ultra Low Input prepared libraries from low-cell fractions.

Study findings and constraints: Subsequent to the booster, the majority of primary-vaccination clones reappeared (roughly 97% CD4, 88% CD8). Abundant clonotypes (contaminants from the bulk population) could be present in FACS-sorted repertoires.

By 5'RACE template switching, TCR cDNA was produced, with a universal primer site and UMIs added in the process. TCRdb fed the 5' RACE reads into MiXCR, producing one record per CDR3 protein. The table includes 150,000 to 200,000 distinct CDR3 sequences, approximately 10% detected once. This sample comprised CD8+ T cells sorted from PBMCs, obtained 45 days after the yellow fever booster vaccination. This clonotype was obtained from a man between 18 and 35 years old who received the YFV17D yellow fever vaccine. V is TRBV12-3 or TRBV12-4 and J is TRBJ2-3; 7 bases fit TRBD2. The CDR3 reads CASNEGRAGGTDTQYF. DNA of the CDR3: TGTGCCAGCAACGAGGGGAGGGCGGGGGGCACAGATACGCAGTATTTT.